Listed below are T cell receptor beta chains from one sample, sequenced in a study of cytomegalovirus exposure and HLA in healthy donors. Assay used: immunoSEQ multiplex PCR; TCRdb lists only in-frame clones, some missing. The sample table sets out some 48,000 clones. Sequenced input: PBMCs. These receptors all come from a man aged 35 to 55 in good health and CMV-seropositive. CDR3s include the opening cysteine and the closing phenylalanine or tryptophan. A D gene is named only where the DNA matches it firmly.

j_call: TRBJ2-7
v_call: TRBV4-2
d_call: .
cdr3_length: 17
cdr3_aa: CASSEAFLTGSSYEQYF
cdr3_nt: TGTGCCAGCAGCGAAGCCTTCCTGACTGGGAGCTCCTACGAGCAGTACTTC

j_call: TRBJ2-7
v_call: TRBV4-3
d_call: TRBD1
cdr3_length: 16
cdr3_aa: CASSHSGTGEAYEQYF
cdr3_nt: TGCGCCAGCAGCCATTCCGGGACAGGGGAAGCGTACGAGCAGTACTTC

j_call: TRBJ2-1
v_call: TRBV7-9
d_call: TRBD1
cdr3_length: 16
cdr3_aa: CASSQETGSKGNEQFF
cdr3_nt: TGTGCCAGCAGCCAAGAGACAGGGAGTAAAGGCAATGAGCAGTTCTTC

j_call: TRBJ1-5
v_call: TRBV27
d_call: .
cdr3_length: 14
cdr3_aa: CASSSTRGDQPQHF
cdr3_nt: TGTGCCAGCAGTTCTACGAGAGGAGACCAGCCCCAGCATTTT

j_call: TRBJ2-7
v_call: TRBV4-2
d_call: .
cdr3_length: 15
cdr3_aa: CASSQSIEGVYEQYF
cdr3_nt: TGTGCCAGCAGCCAATCCATAGAGGGTGTCTACGAGCAGTACTTC

j_call: TRBJ1-5
v_call: TRBV28
d_call: TRBD1
cdr3_length: 16
cdr3_aa: CASSSNLGQGSQPQHF
cdr3_nt: TGTGCCAGCAGTTCAAACCTTGGACAGGGGAGTCAGCCCCAGCATTTT

j_call: TRBJ2-7
v_call: TRBV18
d_call: TRBD1
cdr3_length: 15
cdr3_aa: CASSPQGANSYEQYF
cdr3_nt: TGTGCCAGCTCACCACAGGGGGCCAACTCCTACGAGCAGTACTTC

j_call: TRBJ2-1
v_call: TRBV6-1
d_call: TRBD2
cdr3_length: 15
cdr3_aa: CASSEDAGGLNEQFF
cdr3_nt: TGTGCCAGCAGTGAAGATGCGGGAGGGCTCAATGAGCAGTTCTTC

j_call: TRBJ2-5
v_call: TRBV2
d_call: .
cdr3_length: 13
cdr3_aa: CASRREGGETQYF
cdr3_nt: TGTGCCAGCAGGAGGGAGGGGGGAGAGACCCAGTACTTC

j_call: TRBJ1-2
v_call: TRBV7-9
d_call: TRBD1
cdr3_length: 15
cdr3_aa: CASSLVGTGASGYTF
cdr3_nt: TGTGCCAGCAGCTTAGTTGGGACAGGGGCTTCTGGCTACACCTTC

j_call: TRBJ2-1
v_call: TRBV30
d_call: TRBD2
cdr3_length: 19
cdr3_aa: CAWSGRTRVGQSSYNEQFF
cdr3_nt: TGTGCCTGGAGTGGGCGGACTAGGGTGGGCCAGAGCTCCTACAATGAGCAGTTCTTC

j_call: TRBJ2-5
v_call: TRBV21-1
d_call: .
cdr3_length: 14
cdr3_aa: CASSKVDSQETQYF
cdr3_nt: TGTGCCAGCAGCAAAGTTGACAGCCAAGAGACCCAGTACTTC

j_call: TRBJ2-1
v_call: TRBV12-2
d_call: .
cdr3_length: 16
cdr3_aa: CASPSHRLPTYNEQFF
cdr3_nt: TGTGCAAGTCCCTCCCATCGGTTGCCGACTTACAATGAGCAGTTCTTC

j_call: TRBJ2-5
v_call: TRBV4-2
d_call: TRBD2
cdr3_length: 16
cdr3_aa: CASSQDRGSGGETQYF
cdr3_nt: TGTGCCAGCAGCCAAGATCGGGGTAGCGGGGGGGAGACCCAGTACTTC

j_call: TRBJ1-5
v_call: TRBV7-9
d_call: .
cdr3_length: 15
cdr3_aa: CASRPTGSRNQPQHF
cdr3_nt: TGTGCCAGCAGACCTACAGGGTCCCGCAATCAGCCCCAGCATTTT

j_call: TRBJ2-1
v_call: TRBV7-9
d_call: .
cdr3_length: 13
cdr3_aa: CASSSRRGNEQFF
cdr3_nt: TGTGCCAGCAGTTCCCGACGGGGCAATGAGCAGTTCTTC

j_call: TRBJ2-4
v_call: TRBV4-2
d_call: TRBD2
cdr3_length: 19
cdr3_aa: CASSQDPSGGVEAKNIQYF
cdr3_nt: TGTGCCAGCAGCCAAGACCCTAGCGGGGGGGTAGAAGCCAAAAACATTCAGTACTTC

j_call: TRBJ1-1
v_call: TRBV19
d_call: .
cdr3_length: 10
cdr3_aa: CASRSEEAFF
cdr3_nt: TGTGCCAGTAGGTCGGAGGAAGCTTTCTTT

j_call: TRBJ2-3
v_call: TRBV2
d_call: .
cdr3_length: 14
cdr3_aa: CASTDFSFADTQYF
cdr3_nt: TGTGCCAGCACAGACTTCTCGTTCGCAGATACGCAGTATTTT

j_call: TRBJ1-1
v_call: TRBV5-1
d_call: TRBD1
cdr3_length: 16
cdr3_aa: CASSLGGYRGRTEAFF
cdr3_nt: TGCGCCAGCAGCTTGGGGGGGTACAGGGGGAGAACTGAAGCTTTCTTT

j_call: TRBJ2-1
v_call: TRBV7-3
d_call: .
cdr3_length: 15
cdr3_aa: CASLKGGGSYNEQFF
cdr3_nt: TGTGCCAGCCTTAAGGGGGGGGGCTCCTACAATGAGCAGTTCTTC

j_call: TRBJ2-1
v_call: TRBV7-3
d_call: TRBD2
cdr3_length: 16
cdr3_aa: CASSLSSSGRNNEQFF
cdr3_nt: TGTGCCAGCAGCTTAAGTAGTAGCGGGAGGAACAATGAGCAGTTCTTC

j_call: TRBJ2-7
v_call: TRBV10-3
d_call: .
cdr3_length: 15
cdr3_aa: CAISVRDTSSYEQYF
cdr3_nt: TGTGCCATCAGCGTCCGGGACACGAGCTCCTACGAGCAGTACTTC

j_call: TRBJ1-1
v_call: TRBV4-3
d_call: .
cdr3_length: 15
cdr3_aa: CASSQEGLPGIEAFF
cdr3_nt: TGCGCCAGCAGCCAAGAAGGTCTGCCCGGGATTGAAGCTTTCTTT

j_call: TRBJ1-1
v_call: TRBV18
d_call: TRBD1
cdr3_length: 14
cdr3_aa: CASSYGQGNTEAFF
cdr3_nt: TGTGCCAGCTCATACGGACAGGGCAACACTGAAGCTTTCTTT

j_call: TRBJ1-6
v_call: TRBV6-5
d_call: .
cdr3_length: 13
cdr3_aa: CASSRGLGSPLHF
cdr3_nt: TGTGCCAGCAGTCGGGGGTTAGGGTCACCCCTCCACTTT

j_call: TRBJ1-3
v_call: TRBV18
d_call: .
cdr3_length: 16
cdr3_aa: CASAVTALLSGNTIYF
cdr3_nt: TGTGCCAGCGCAGTGACTGCCCTCCTCTCTGGAAACACCATATATTTT

j_call: TRBJ2-2
v_call: TRBV6-4
d_call: TRBD1
cdr3_length: 16
cdr3_aa: CASSDSGQGNTGELFF
cdr3_nt: TGTGCCAGCAGTGACTCGGGACAGGGAAACACCGGGGAGCTGTTTTTT

j_call: TRBJ2-1
v_call: TRBV15
d_call: TRBD1
cdr3_length: 16
cdr3_aa: CATSRWTGPGVNEQFF
cdr3_nt: TGTGCCACCAGCAGGTGGACAGGGCCGGGGGTCAATGAGCAGTTCTTC

j_call: TRBJ2-2
v_call: TRBV5-1
d_call: TRBD2
cdr3_length: 16
cdr3_aa: CASSSSTSLNTGELFF
cdr3_nt: TGCGCCAGCAGCTCCTCGACTAGCCTGAACACCGGGGAGCTGTTTTTT

j_call: TRBJ1-2
v_call: TRBV7-2
d_call: .
cdr3_length: 12
cdr3_aa: CASSLDSYGYTF
cdr3_nt: TGTGCCAGCAGCTTGGACAGTTATGGCTACACCTTC

j_call: TRBJ2-1
v_call: TRBV7-3
d_call: TRBD2
cdr3_length: 16
cdr3_aa: CASSDRSGGQVNEQFF
cdr3_nt: TGTGCCAGCAGCGACCGTAGCGGGGGCCAGGTCAATGAGCAGTTCTTC

j_call: TRBJ2-7
v_call: TRBV30
d_call: .
cdr3_length: 14
cdr3_aa: CAWSGMGAIYEQYF
cdr3_nt: TGTGCCTGGAGTGGGATGGGGGCGATTTACGAGCAGTACTTC

j_call: TRBJ1-5
v_call: TRBV10-1
d_call: TRBD1
cdr3_length: 14
cdr3_aa: CAEGAGGSNQPQHF
cdr3_nt: TGCGCCGAGGGGGCTGGGGGTAGCAATCAGCCCCAGCATTTT

j_call: TRBJ2-1
v_call: TRBV2
d_call: TRBD1
cdr3_length: 17
cdr3_aa: CASRTGTGGIFYNEQFF
cdr3_nt: TGTGCCAGCAGAACAGGGACAGGGGGCATTTTCTACAATGAGCAGTTCTTC

j_call: TRBJ2-1
v_call: TRBV9
d_call: TRBD2
cdr3_length: 17
cdr3_aa: CASSVVGGGISYNEQFF
cdr3_nt: TGTGCCAGCAGCGTAGTTGGGGGAGGGATCTCCTACAATGAGCAGTTCTTC

j_call: TRBJ2-7
v_call: TRBV6-1
d_call: .
cdr3_length: 13
cdr3_aa: CATSGTPTYEQYF
cdr3_nt: TGTGCCACATCCGGGACTCCTACCTACGAGCAGTACTTC

j_call: TRBJ1-2
v_call: TRBV5-1
d_call: .
cdr3_length: 12
cdr3_aa: CASSLGGGGYTF
cdr3_nt: TGCGCCAGCAGCTTGGGCGGGGGTGGCTACACCTTC

j_call: TRBJ1-5
v_call: TRBV7-2
d_call: .
cdr3_length: 15
cdr3_aa: CASSRGGFSDQPQHF
cdr3_nt: TGTGCCAGCAGCCGAGGCGGTTTTTCGGATCAGCCCCAGCATTTT

j_call: TRBJ1-3
v_call: TRBV28
d_call: .
cdr3_length: 15
cdr3_aa: CASSSIGGSGNTIYF
cdr3_nt: TGTGCCAGCAGTTCCATAGGGGGCTCTGGAAACACCATATATTTT

j_call: TRBJ2-6
v_call: TRBV2
d_call: .
cdr3_length: 15
cdr3_aa: CACDKESSGANVLTF
cdr3_nt: TGTGCCTGCGATAAGGAGAGCTCTGGGGCCAACGTCCTGACTTTC

j_call: TRBJ1-1
v_call: TRBV2
d_call: TRBD1
cdr3_length: 14
cdr3_aa: CASSVTGGRTEAFF
cdr3_nt: TGTGCCAGCAGTGTGACAGGGGGCCGGACTGAAGCTTTCTTT

j_call: TRBJ2-7
v_call: TRBV28
d_call: TRBD2
cdr3_length: 14
cdr3_aa: CASSLRERGGEQYF
cdr3_nt: TGTGCCAGCAGTTTAAGAGAGCGGGGAGGCGAGCAGTACTTC

j_call: TRBJ2-7
v_call: TRBV7-9
d_call: TRBD1
cdr3_length: 16
cdr3_aa: CASSLAPGQAVYEQYF
cdr3_nt: TGTGCCAGCAGCTTGGCTCCGGGACAGGCGGTCTACGAGCAGTACTTC

j_call: TRBJ2-1
v_call: TRBV5-6
d_call: TRBD2
cdr3_length: 16
cdr3_aa: CASSRLSGSIYNEQFF
cdr3_nt: TGTGCCAGCAGCAGATTGAGCGGGAGCATATACAATGAGCAGTTCTTC

j_call: TRBJ2-2
v_call: TRBV5-1
d_call: .
cdr3_length: 14
cdr3_aa: CASRAGSRAGELFF
cdr3_nt: TGCGCCAGCAGGGCGGGAAGCAGGGCCGGGGAGCTGTTTTTT

j_call: TRBJ1-2
v_call: TRBV4-2
d_call: TRBD1
cdr3_length: 15
cdr3_aa: CASSQGGTVRPGYTF
cdr3_nt: TGTGCCAGCAGCCAAGGGGGGACAGTTCGTCCTGGCTACACCTTC

j_call: TRBJ1-4
v_call: TRBV5-8
d_call: TRBD1
cdr3_length: 14
cdr3_aa: CATNQGAPNEKLFF
cdr3_nt: TGTGCGACAAACCAGGGGGCGCCTAATGAAAAACTGTTTTTT

j_call: TRBJ2-3
v_call: TRBV6-1
d_call: TRBD1
cdr3_length: 14
cdr3_aa: CASSEEDRSDTQYF
cdr3_nt: TGTGCCAGCAGTGAAGAGGACAGGTCAGATACGCAGTATTTT

j_call: TRBJ2-1
v_call: TRBV10-1
d_call: .
cdr3_length: 15
cdr3_aa: CASSAGLFPNNEQFF
cdr3_nt: TGCGCCAGCAGTGCTGGACTTTTTCCTAACAATGAGCAGTTCTTC

j_call: TRBJ2-1
v_call: TRBV5-1
d_call: .
cdr3_length: 17
cdr3_aa: CASSLEPILSSYNEQFF
cdr3_nt: TGCGCCAGCAGCTTGGAACCAATTCTGAGCTCCTACAATGAGCAGTTCTTC

j_call: TRBJ1-1
v_call: TRBV6-5
d_call: .
cdr3_length: 14
cdr3_aa: CASSYSRMNTEAFF
cdr3_nt: TGTGCCAGCAGTTACTCGAGAATGAACACTGAAGCTTTCTTT

j_call: TRBJ2-1
v_call: TRBV2
d_call: TRBD2
cdr3_length: 14
cdr3_aa: CARARLAADNEQFF
cdr3_nt: TGTGCCAGAGCCCGACTAGCGGCCGACAATGAGCAGTTCTTC

j_call: TRBJ2-3
v_call: TRBV7-2
d_call: .
cdr3_length: 14
cdr3_aa: CASSNRSPGGTQYF
cdr3_nt: TGTGCCAGCAGCAACCGGTCACCCGGAGGGACGCAGTATTTT

j_call: TRBJ2-7
v_call: TRBV5-6
d_call: TRBD1
cdr3_length: 15
cdr3_aa: CASSLIGTGPYEQYF
cdr3_nt: TGTGCCAGCAGCTTGATCGGGACAGGCCCCTACGAGCAGTACTTC

j_call: TRBJ1-2
v_call: TRBV7-9
d_call: .
cdr3_length: 11
cdr3_aa: CASSREYVDTF
cdr3_nt: TGTGCCAGCAGCCGGGAGTATGTCGACACCTTC

j_call: TRBJ1-1
v_call: TRBV6-1
d_call: .
cdr3_length: 13
cdr3_aa: CASIIQGETEAFF
cdr3_nt: TGTGCCAGCATCATTCAGGGTGAAACTGAAGCTTTCTTT

j_call: TRBJ2-7
v_call: TRBV9
d_call: .
cdr3_length: 13
cdr3_aa: CASSVGDSYEQYF
cdr3_nt: TGTGCCAGCAGCGTCGGGGATTCCTACGAGCAGTACTTC

j_call: TRBJ2-3
v_call: TRBV18
d_call: TRBD2
cdr3_length: 17
cdr3_aa: CASSPTASGGSADTQYF
cdr3_nt: TGTGCCAGCTCCCCCACGGCTAGCGGGGGTTCCGCAGATACGCAGTATTTT

j_call: TRBJ2-2
v_call: TRBV30
d_call: .
cdr3_length: 15
cdr3_aa: CAWSGGPLNTGELFF
cdr3_nt: TGTGCCTGGAGCGGGGGGCCCCTTAACACCGGGGAGCTGTTTTTT